This entry lists 10 T cell receptor beta chains sequenced from one sample in a study of blood T cell repertoires in COVID-19. The repertoire was sequenced with immunoSEQ multiplex PCR; TCRdb's copy has only in-frame clones and lacks some. The repertoire holds fewer than 90,000 clones, with over 60% as singletons. The source material was peripheral blood. These receptor sequences come from a human donor in a cohort sampled during active COVID-19.

The rearrangement uses TRBV5-1 and TRBJ2-7; weak D call: TRBD1 (5 bases). The CDR3 length is 14 residues. The germline V gene has CDR1 SGHRS and CDR2 YFSETQ. The V end was cut by 7 bases, the J end by 0 bases, with 14 bases between. CDR3 sequence: CASQRQPSSYEQYF. The CDR3 DNA reads TGCGCCAGCCAACGACAGCCCAGCTCCTACGAGCAGTACTTC.

The rearrangement links TRBV7-2 to TRBJ2-7; 8 nucleotides align to TRBD2. Germline trimming cut 5 bases from V and 7 bases from J; bases unmatched to any gene: 7. Germline CDR1 is SGHTA and CDR2 is FQGNSA. The CDR3 is 13 amino acids. CDR3 sequence: CASSRTSLREQYF. The CDR3 DNA sequence: TGTGCCAGCAGCCGGACTAGCTTAAGGGAGCAGTACTTC.

The rearrangement uses TRBV5-4 and TRBJ2-3; 9 positions match TRBD1. Trimming took 4 bases from V and 1 from J; bases not matched to a gene: 4. The CDR3 length is 15 residues. Germline values: CDR1 SGHNT, CDR2 YYREEE (reference sequence). The CDR3 DNA reads as TGTGCCAGCAGCCTGGGACAGGGCCGCACAGATACGCAGTATTTT. This codes for CASSLGQGRTDTQYF.

This chain connects TRBV4-2 to TRBJ2-7; 11 nucleotides match TRBD2. V dropped 1 base and J dropped 0; count of bases not matched to a gene: 5. Germline loops: CDR1 LGHNA, CDR2 YNFKEQ. The CDR3 totals 17 residues. CDR3 coding DNA: TGTGCCAGCAGCCAAGGCGGACTAGCGGGCGGCTCCTACGAGCAGTACTTC. This translates into CASSQGGLAGGSYEQYF.

This sequence joins TRBV2 and TRBJ2-7; 8 positions match TRBD2. The V segment lost 5 bases and the J segment 6 bases; nucleotides outside the gene matches: 3. The CDR3 contains 12 residues. Per germline, CDR1 SNHLY and CDR2 FYNNEI. CDR3 bases: TGTGCCAGCAGTCCCGGGGGGGCCGAGCAGTACTTC. The encoded protein is CASSPGGAEQYF.

The chain links TRBV7-6 to TRBJ2-1; TRBD2 matches at 14 bases. CDR3 length equals 14 residues. Germline CDR1 reads SGHVS; CDR2 reads FNYEAQ. V lost 7 bases and J lost 7; bases outside the gene matches: 3. The CDR3 spells CASTGTSGSNEQFF. CDR3 sequence (DNA): TGTGCCAGCACCGGGACTAGCGGGAGTAATGAGCAGTTCTTC.

J is TRBJ2-1 and V is TRBV6-5; 10 bases align to TRBD2. The junction had 8 bases not matched to a gene; V was cut back by 2 bases and J by 7 bases. The CDR3 consists of 16 residues. Germline CDR1 MNHEY, CDR2 SVGAGI. The CDR3 protein is CASSYKVSSGRNEQFF. The CDR3 region has the DNA TGTGCCAGCAGTTACAAGGTCTCTAGCGGGAGAAATGAGCAGTTCTTC.

The chain links TRBV12-3 or TRBV12-4 to TRBJ1-5, with D possibly TRBD1 on 5 matching bases. The CDR3 has 13 residues. The ends were cut back, 3 bases at V and 5 bases at J, with 8 bases in the middle. The CDR3 bases are TGTGCCAGCAGTTTGTGGGGGGATCAGCCCCAGCATTTT. Translating gives CASSLWGDQPQHF.

This chain connects TRBV10-3 to TRBJ1-2; 8 bases fit TRBD1. The CDR3 runs to 15 residues. CDR1 and CDR2 from the germline V gene are ENHRY and SYGVKD. The ends lost 3 bases at V and 1 base at J; junction bases unmatched: 4. CDR3 sequence: CAISDWDRFNYGYTF. The DNA for the CDR3 is TGTGCCATCAGTGATTGGGACAGGTTTAACTATGGCTACACCTTC.

V usage is TRBV9 and J usage is TRBJ2-2; TRBD2 aligns across 8 bases. V was pared by 3 bases and J by 2 bases, with 6 bases of the junction left unmatched. Germline V CDR1 and CDR2: SGDLS, YYNGEE. The CDR3 has 16 residues. CDR3 protein: CASSGLREVNTGELFF. In DNA form, the CDR3 reads TGTGCCAGCAGCGGCTTGCGGGAGGTTAACACCGGGGAGCTGTTTTTT.